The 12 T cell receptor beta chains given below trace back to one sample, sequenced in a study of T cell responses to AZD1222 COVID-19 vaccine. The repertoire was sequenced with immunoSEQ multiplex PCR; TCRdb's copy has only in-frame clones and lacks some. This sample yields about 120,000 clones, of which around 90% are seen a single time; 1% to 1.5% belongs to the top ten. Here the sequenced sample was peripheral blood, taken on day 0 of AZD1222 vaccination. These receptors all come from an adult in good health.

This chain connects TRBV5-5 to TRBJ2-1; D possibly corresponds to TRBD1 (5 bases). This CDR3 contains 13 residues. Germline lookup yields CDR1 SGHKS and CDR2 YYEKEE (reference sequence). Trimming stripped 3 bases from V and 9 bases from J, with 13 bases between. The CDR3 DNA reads TGTGCCAGCAGCTACCCTGGGCAGGGTGAGCAGTTCTTC. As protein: CASSYPGQGEQFF.

The CDR3 loop is CASSRDRGAPDTF. The CDR3 nucleotides read TGTGCCAGCAGCCGGGACAGGGGCGCCCCAGACACCTTC. The chain couples TRBV5-5 to TRBJ1-2; 10 bases are shared with TRBD1. V was clipped by 4 bases and J by 12 bases; unmatched bases: 9. Germline values: CDR1 SGHKS, CDR2 YYEKEE (reference sequence). The CDR3 has 13 amino acids.

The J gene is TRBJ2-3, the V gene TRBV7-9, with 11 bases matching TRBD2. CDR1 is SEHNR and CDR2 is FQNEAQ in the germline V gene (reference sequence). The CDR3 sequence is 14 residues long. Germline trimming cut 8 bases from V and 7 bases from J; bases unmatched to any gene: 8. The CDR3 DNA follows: TGTGCCAGCCGCCCGACTAGCGGGGCTTATACGCAGTATTTT. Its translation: CASRPTSGAYTQYF.

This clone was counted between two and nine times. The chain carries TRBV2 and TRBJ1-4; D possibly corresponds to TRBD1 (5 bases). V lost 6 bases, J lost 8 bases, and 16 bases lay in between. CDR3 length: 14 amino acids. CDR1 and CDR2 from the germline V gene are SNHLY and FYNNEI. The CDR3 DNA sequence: TGTGCCAGCAGGGAGGACATCGGGAACGAAAAACTGTTTTTT. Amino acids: CASREDIGNEKLFF.

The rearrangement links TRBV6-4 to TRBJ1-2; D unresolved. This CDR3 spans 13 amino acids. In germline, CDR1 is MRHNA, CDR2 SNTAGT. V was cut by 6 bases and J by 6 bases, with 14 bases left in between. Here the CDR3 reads CASRKTVSHGYTF. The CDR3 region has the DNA TGTGCCAGCAGGAAAACAGTCAGTCATGGCTACACCTTC.

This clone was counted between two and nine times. This chain's CDR3 is CASSLNRTGIQPQHF. The CDR3 DNA is TGTGCCAGCAGCTTAAATCGCACAGGGATTCAGCCCCAGCATTTT. The chain has TRBV7-8 and TRBJ1-5; TRBD1 might be the D (6 bases). Trimming left V 2 bases short and J 6 bases short, with 14 bases between. Germline V gives CDR1 SGHVS, CDR2 FQNEAQ. This CDR3 is 15 amino acids long.

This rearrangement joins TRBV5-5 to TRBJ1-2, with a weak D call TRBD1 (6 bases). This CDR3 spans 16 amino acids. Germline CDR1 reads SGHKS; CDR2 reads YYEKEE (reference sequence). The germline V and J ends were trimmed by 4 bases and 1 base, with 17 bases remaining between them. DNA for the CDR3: TGTGCCAGCAGCCGTAGCGGGACACAGGATAACTATGGCTACACCTTC. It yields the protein CASSRSGTQDNYGYTF.

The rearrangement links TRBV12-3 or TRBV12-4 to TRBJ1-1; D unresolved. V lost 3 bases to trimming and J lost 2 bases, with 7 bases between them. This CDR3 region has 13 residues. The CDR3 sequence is CASSLRLNTEAFF. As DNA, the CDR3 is TGTGCCAGCAGTTTGCGGTTAAACACTGAAGCTTTCTTT.

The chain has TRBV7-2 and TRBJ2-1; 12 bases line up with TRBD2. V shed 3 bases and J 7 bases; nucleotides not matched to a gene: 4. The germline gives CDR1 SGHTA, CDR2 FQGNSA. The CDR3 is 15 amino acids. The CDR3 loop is CASSFRLAGGNEQFF. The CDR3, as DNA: TGTGCCAGCAGCTTCAGGCTAGCGGGGGGGAATGAGCAGTTCTTC.

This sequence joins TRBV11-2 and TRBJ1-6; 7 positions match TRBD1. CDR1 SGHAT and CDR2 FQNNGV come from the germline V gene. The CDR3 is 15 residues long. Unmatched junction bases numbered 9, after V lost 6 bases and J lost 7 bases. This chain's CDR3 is CASRQWDRENSPLHF. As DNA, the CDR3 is TGTGCCAGCAGACAATGGGACAGAGAGAATTCACCCCTCCACTTT. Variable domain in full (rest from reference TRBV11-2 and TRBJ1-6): EAGVAQSPRYKIIEKRQSVAFWCNPISGHATLYWYQQILGQGPKLLIQFQNNGVVDDSQLPKDRFSAERLKGVDSTLKIQPAKLEDSAVYLCASRQWDRENSPLHFGNGTRLTVT.

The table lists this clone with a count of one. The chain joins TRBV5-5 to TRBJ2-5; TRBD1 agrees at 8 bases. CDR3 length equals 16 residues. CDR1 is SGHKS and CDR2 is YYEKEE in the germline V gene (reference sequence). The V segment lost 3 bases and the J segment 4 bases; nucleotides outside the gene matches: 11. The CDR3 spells CASSSGDRPVGETQYF. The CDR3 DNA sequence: TGTGCCAGCAGCTCGGGGGACAGGCCCGTAGGAGAGACCCAGTACTTC.

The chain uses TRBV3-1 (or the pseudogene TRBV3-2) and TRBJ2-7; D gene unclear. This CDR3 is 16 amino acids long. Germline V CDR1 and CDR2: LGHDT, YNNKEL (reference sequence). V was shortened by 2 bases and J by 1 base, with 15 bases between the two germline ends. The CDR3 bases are TGTGCCAGCAGCCAATCCCTAAGGAGTAAGTCCTACGAGCAGTACTTC. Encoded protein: CASSQSLRSKSYEQYF.